The 32 T cell receptor beta chains reported below all come from one sample, sequenced in a study of CD8+ T cells in alopecia areata. Treatment meaning: oral pan-JAK inhibitor, 5-10 mg twice daily. RNA extraction and reverse transcription yielded cDNA as sequencing template. Measured with immunoSEQ multiplex PCR; TCRdb has only the in-frame clones, and not every one. The table includes some 180,000 clones, roughly 50% detected once. The source was CD8+ T cells sorted from blood, collected at week 24, from a patient treated with tofacitinib. These TCRs come from a human donor with alopecia areata.

The sample holds one count of this clone. The J gene is TRBJ1-2, the V gene TRBV9, with D maybe TRBD1 (5 bases). The CDR3 contains 15 residues. Trimming stripped 0 bases from V and 8 bases from J, with 17 bases between. Germline V lookup: CDR1 SGDLS, CDR2 YYNGEE. CDR3 in amino acids: CASSVVKGSREGYTF. CDR3 bases: TGTGCCAGCAGCGTAGTGAAGGGGTCACGGGAGGGCTACACCTTC.

The chain carries TRBV9 and TRBJ2-1; D unresolved. The CDR3 totals 13 residues. Trimming cost V 0 bases and J 8 bases, with 9 bases left between them. CDR1 is SGDLS and CDR2 is YYNGEE in the germline V gene. CDR3 DNA sequence: TGTGCCAGCAGCGTAGCGGAAAGGGATGAGCAGTTCTTC. Protein sequence: CASSVAERDEQFF.

V gene TRBV7-2 combines with J gene TRBJ2-7; D might be TRBD2 (6 bases). This CDR3 comprises 14 residues. Trimming took 5 bases from V and 6 from J, leaving 17 bases between them. Germline loops: CDR1 SGHTA, CDR2 FQGNSA. The CDR3 DNA follows: TGTGCCAGCAGCCCTAGTGTGCGGGGCTCCGAGCAGTACTTC. Encoded protein: CASSPSVRGSEQYF.

The rearrangement joins TRBV13 to TRBJ2-7; D gene uncertain. The CDR3 has 14 amino acids. Per the germline V gene, CDR1 is PRHDT and CDR2 is FYEKMQ (reference sequence). Trimming took off 4 bases at V and 0 bases at J, with 10 bases between the two ends. CDR3 loop: CASSSSASSYEQYF. CDR3 DNA sequence: TGTGCCAGCAGCTCCAGCGCTTCCTCCTACGAGCAGTACTTC.

The table lists this clone with a few counts. The V gene is TRBV5-1, the J gene TRBJ2-1, with D perhaps matching TRBD2 (6 bases). The V end was cut by 4 bases, the J end by 7 bases, with 12 bases between. Germline V CDR1 and CDR2: SGHRS, YFSETQ. The CDR3 spans 13 residues. CDR3 DNA: TGCGCCAGCAGCGTCCGACTAGTGAATGAGCAGTTCTTC. This gives the protein CASSVRLVNEQFF.

This clone was seen more than once but under ten times. The sample carries other DNA sequences with the same CDR3. The gene calls are TRBV30 and TRBJ1-1; D gene uncertain. CDR1 is GTSNPN, CDR2 SVGIG, per germline (reference sequence). V lost 3 bases and J 2 bases, leaving 4 bases between the germline ends. CDR3 length equals 11 residues. The CDR3 spells CAWSVNTEAFF. The CDR3 bases are TGTGCCTGGAGCGTCAACACTGAAGCTTTCTTT.

The CDR3 loop reads CASSEPISREKLFF. The CDR3 coding sequence is TGTGCCAGCAGTGAACCCATAAGTAGGGAAAAACTGTTTTTT. The rearrangement joins TRBV6-1 to TRBJ1-4, with no clear D. The germline gives CDR1 MNHNS, CDR2 SASEGT. CDR3 length: 14 residues. Trimming took 2 bases from V and 8 from J, leaving 12 bases between them.

This clone was observed a handful of times. The chain has TRBV7-2 and TRBJ1-4; 9 bases are a match to TRBD1. The CDR3 has 14 amino acids. The ends lost 4 bases at V and 6 bases at J; junction bases unmatched: 3. The germline V gene encodes CDR1 SGHTA and CDR2 FQGNSA. Here the CDR3 reads CASSSRQGDEKLFF. CDR3 sequence (DNA): TGTGCCAGCAGCTCTAGACAGGGGGATGAAAAACTGTTTTTT.

This clone was found a few times. The chain combines TRBV4-1 with TRBJ1-4; D not resolved. The V end was cut by 2 bases, the J end by 8 bases, with 18 bases between. There are 16 residues in the CDR3. Germline V gene lookup returns CDR1 MGHRA and CDR2 YSYEKL. CDR3 bases: TGCGCCAGCAGCCAAATCCTCGGGCGCGGACGGGAAAAACTGTTTTTT. This gives the protein CASSQILGRGREKLFF.

The chain carries TRBV7-8 and TRBJ2-3; no firm D call. Per the germline V gene, CDR1 is SGHVS and CDR2 is FQNEAQ. This CDR3 has 11 residues. The ends were cut back, 3 bases at V and 2 bases at J, with 0 bases in the middle. CDR3 sequence reads: CASSFTDTQYF. In nucleotides, the CDR3 is TGTGCCAGCAGCTTCACAGATACGCAGTATTTT.

This sequence joins TRBV29-1 and TRBJ2-3, with TRBD1 matching 7 bases. The CDR3 runs to 14 residues. Germline-derived CDR1 and CDR2 are SQVTM and ANQGSEA. With V trimmed by 6 bases and J by 0 bases, 6 bases remained unmatched. CDR3 sequence reads: CSVWDSASTDTQYF. CDR3 bases: TGCAGCGTCTGGGACAGCGCTAGCACAGATACGCAGTATTTT.

For this clone: Other DNA sequences in this sample translate to the same CDR3. The genes are TRBV30 and TRBJ2-7; 7 bases map to TRBD1. The CDR3 covers 12 residues. The trim removed 5 bases at V and 0 bases at J, leaving 1 base unmatched. Germline values: CDR1 GTSNPN, CDR2 SVGIG (reference sequence). Written as DNA, the CDR3 is TGTGCCTGGGGGGACAGCTCCTACGAGCAGTACTTC. Translated: CAWGDSSYEQYF.

The chain combines TRBV9 with TRBJ1-1; 7 bases match TRBD1. Germline-derived CDR1 and CDR2 are SGDLS and YYNGEE. The CDR3 runs 14 residues. The trim removed 3 bases at V and 5 bases at J, leaving 7 bases unmatched. CDR3 in DNA: TGTGCCAGCAGCGGACAACAGGGGAGGACTGAAGCTTTCTTT. Protein: CASSGQQGRTEAFF.

This clone was detected only a few times. This chain joins TRBV28 and TRBJ2-7, with TRBD2 identical over 10 bases. Germline values: CDR1 MDHEN, CDR2 SYDVKM. V gave up 6 bases and J gave up 2 bases; unmatched junction bases: 7. The CDR3 has 15 residues. Here the CDR3 reads CASRLLAGTPYEQYF. Written as DNA, the CDR3 is TGTGCCAGCAGACTACTAGCGGGGACCCCCTACGAGCAGTACTTC.

A few counts support this clone. The chain couples TRBV30 to TRBJ2-2, with D unclear. Trimming removed 6 bases at V and 5 bases at J, with 10 bases between. Germline lookup yields CDR1 GTSNPN and CDR2 SVGIG (reference sequence). The length of the CDR3 is 12 residues. The CDR3 DNA reads as TGTGCCTGCCTAGAAGTAACCGGGGAGCTGTTTTTT. It specifies CACLEVTGELFF.

This clone was observed once. The genes are TRBV7-2 and TRBJ2-5; D is undetermined. The CDR3 has 14 amino acids. Trimming stripped 5 bases from V and 2 bases from J, with 12 bases between. Germline CDR1 and CDR2: SGHTA and FQGNSA. In DNA, the CDR3 is TGTGCCAGCAGCGGCCCCAGGAAACAAGAGACCCAGTACTTC. Translation: CASSGPRKQETQYF.

This chain links TRBV11-2 with TRBJ2-7; tentatively, D is TRBD1 (6 bases). The CDR3 length is 13 residues. Trimming pared 0 bases from V and 3 bases from J, leaving 6 bases between. CDR1 and CDR2 from the germline V gene are SGHAT and FQNNGV. The CDR3 region has the DNA TGTGCCAGCAGCTTAGAGACAGGCTACGAGCAGTACTTC. Translating gives CASSLETGYEQYF.

There are a few counts of this clone. The chain combines TRBV10-3 with TRBJ2-1; TRBD2 is a possible D gene (7 bases). CDR1 and CDR2 from the germline V gene are ENHRY and SYGVKD. The CDR3 covers 13 residues. V lost 4 bases, J lost 8 bases, and 12 bases lay in between. The CDR3 spells CAISGGGAYEQFF. In nucleotides, the CDR3 is TGTGCCATCAGTGGAGGGGGGGCTTATGAGCAGTTCTTC.

This chain connects TRBV9 to TRBJ2-7; tentative D call: TRBD1 (6 bases). Germline V gives CDR1 SGDLS, CDR2 YYNGEE. The CDR3 length is 16 residues. V was shortened by 0 bases and J by 3 bases, with 16 bases between the two germline ends. The CDR3 region has the DNA TGTGCCAGCAGCGTAGCCGGCGGACAGAAAGTCTACGAGCAGTACTTC. Encoded protein: CASSVAGGQKVYEQYF.

This chain connects TRBV9 to TRBJ2-5; D is possibly TRBD2 (7 bases). Trimming shortened V by 3 bases and J by 0 bases, and 12 bases separated the two germline ends. The CDR3 has 15 residues. CDR1 SGDLS and CDR2 YYNGEE come from the germline V gene. CDR3 residues: CASSGGGGHQETQYF. In DNA form, the CDR3 reads TGTGCCAGCAGCGGTGGCGGGGGCCACCAAGAGACCCAGTACTTC.

J is TRBJ2-7 and V is TRBV18; no definite D call. Germline V gene sequence: CDR1 KGHSH, CDR2 LQKENI. V was cut by 3 bases and J by 6 bases, with 9 bases left in between. The length of the CDR3 is 12 residues. The CDR3 DNA follows: TGTGCCAGCTCACCGCCAGGCGCCGAGCAGTACTTC. Amino acids: CASSPPGAEQYF.

The chain uses TRBV5-1 and TRBJ2-7; D perhaps matches TRBD1 (5 bases). The CDR3 totals 15 residues. From germline, CDR1 is SGHRS and CDR2 YFSETQ. V lost 1 base to trimming and J lost 2 bases, with 13 bases between them. The CDR3: CASSLNSRTTYEQYF. In DNA, the CDR3 is TGCGCCAGCAGCTTGAACTCTCGGACAACCTACGAGCAGTACTTC.

The chain employs TRBV5-1 and TRBJ1-2; maybe TRBD1 (5 bases). V dropped 2 bases and J dropped 6 bases, with 17 bases sitting between them. The germline V gene encodes CDR1 SGHRS and CDR2 YFSETQ. The CDR3 has 15 amino acids. The CDR3 coding sequence is TGCGCCAGCAGCTTAACCCCCGGGGCAGGTAATGGCTACACCTTC. Its translation is CASSLTPGAGNGYTF.

In its sample, this clone was seen once. Other DNA sequences in the sample encode the same CDR3. The chain has TRBV9 and TRBJ2-3; D possibly corresponds to TRBD1 (6 bases). The V gene's germline CDR1 is SGDLS and CDR2 YYNGEE. The CDR3 runs to 15 residues. The germline V and J ends were trimmed by 0 bases and 0 bases, with 8 bases remaining between them. CDR3 region: CASSVGTGSTDTQYF. CDR3 coding DNA: TGTGCCAGCAGCGTAGGAACAGGGAGCACAGATACGCAGTATTTT. Filled out from reference TRBV9 and TRBJ2-3, the complete variable domain reads DSGVTQTPKHLITATGQRVTLRCSPRSGDLSVYWYQQSLDQGLQFLIQYYNGEERAKGNILERFSAQQFPDLHSELNLSSLELGDSALYFCASSVGTGSTDTQYFGPGTRLTVL.

The chain is built from TRBV4-3 and TRBJ2-3; D unresolved. CDR1 is LGHNA and CDR2 is YSLEER in the germline V gene. The CDR3 consists of 15 residues. Trimming left V 1 base short and J 4 bases short, with 12 bases between. The CDR3 DNA reads TGCGCCAGCAGCCAAGCTGTGTGGCTCGCAGATACGCAGTATTTT. The encoded protein is CASSQAVWLADTQYF.

The rearrangement joins TRBV19 to TRBJ2-1; the match to TRBD2 covers 10 bases. The CDR3 covers 15 residues. Germline loops: CDR1 LNHDA, CDR2 SQIVND (reference sequence). The V and J ends lost 5 bases and 6 bases, in that order; junction bases with no gene match: 7. This CDR3 is CASSSSGTSVNEQFF. For the CDR3, the DNA is TGTGCCAGTAGTTCATCCGGGACTAGCGTCAATGAGCAGTTCTTC.

The table lists this clone with a few counts. The rearrangement links TRBV5-6 to TRBJ1-5; 10 positions agree with TRBD1. Germline loops: CDR1 SGHDT, CDR2 YYEEEE. The CDR3 sequence is 16 residues long. V dropped 1 base and J dropped 4; count of bases not matched to a gene: 5. CDR3 in DNA: TGTGCCAGCAGCTTGCTTGACAGGGGGCAAAATCAGCCCCAGCATTTT. Translation gives CASSLLDRGQNQPQHF.

This clone has just a few counts. This chain uses TRBV19 with TRBJ1-5; TRBD1 agrees at 9 bases. The CDR3 totals 13 residues. From germline, CDR1 is LNHDA and CDR2 SQIVND (reference sequence). V was pared by 6 bases and J by 4 bases, with 1 base of the junction left unmatched. The DNA for the CDR3 is TGTGCCAGTAGAGGGACAGGGAATCAGCCCCAGCATTTT. This codes for CASRGTGNQPQHF.

This chain links TRBV3-1 (or the pseudogene TRBV3-2) with TRBJ1-2; D uncertain. Germline CDR1 LGHDT, CDR2 YNNKEL (reference sequence). The CDR3 contains 9 residues. V was clipped by 4 bases and J by 9 bases, with 3 bases between them. The CDR3 loop is CASSRCYTF. CDR3 sequence (DNA): TGTGCCAGCAGCCGATGCTACACCTTC.

J is TRBJ2-1 and V is TRBV6-6; 10 positions agree with TRBD1. V lost 5 bases, J lost 3 bases, and 7 bases stayed unmatched. This CDR3 is built from 16 residues. Germline V CDR1 and CDR2: MNHNY, SVGAGI (reference sequence). The CDR3 spells CASSNPGTGDYNEQFF. Written as DNA, the CDR3 is TGTGCCAGCAGTAATCCCGGGACAGGGGACTACAATGAGCAGTTCTTC.

J is TRBJ2-7 and V is TRBV7-9; D might be TRBD1 or TRBD2, each matching 5 bases. CDR1 is SEHNR and CDR2 is FQNEAQ in the germline V gene (reference sequence). This CDR3 region has 15 residues. V lost 5 bases and J lost 3, with 17 bases in between. The CDR3 loop is CASSPKDGTIYEQYF. As DNA, the CDR3 is TGTGCCAGCAGCCCAAAGGACGGGACCATCTACGAGCAGTACTTC.

Notes on this clone: The junction and the germline gene differ at one end; a read error may be behind it. The genes are TRBV29-1 and TRBJ1-2; possibly TRBD1 for D (6 bases). Germline V gives CDR1 SQVTM, CDR2 ANQGSEA. The CDR3 extends over 15 amino acids. The CDR3 nucleotides read TGCAGCGCTGAAACGTCGGGCAGGGGAGATAATGGCTACACCTTC. It codes for CSAETSGRGDNGYTF.